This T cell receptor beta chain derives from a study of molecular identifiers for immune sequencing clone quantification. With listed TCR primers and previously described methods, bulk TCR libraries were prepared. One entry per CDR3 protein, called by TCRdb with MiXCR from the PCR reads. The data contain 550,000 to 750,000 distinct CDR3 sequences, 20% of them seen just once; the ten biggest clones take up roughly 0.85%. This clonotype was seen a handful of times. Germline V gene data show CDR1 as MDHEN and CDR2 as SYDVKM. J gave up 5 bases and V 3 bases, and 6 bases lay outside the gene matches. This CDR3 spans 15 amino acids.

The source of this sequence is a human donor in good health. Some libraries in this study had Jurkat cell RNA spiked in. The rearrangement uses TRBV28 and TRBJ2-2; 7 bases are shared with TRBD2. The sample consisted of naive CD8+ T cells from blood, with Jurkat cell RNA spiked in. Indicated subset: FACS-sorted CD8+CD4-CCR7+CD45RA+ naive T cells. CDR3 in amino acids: CASSFLLGGTGELFF. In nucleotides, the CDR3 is TGTGCCAGCAGTTTCTTGTTGGGGGGGACCGGGGAGCTGTTTTTT.